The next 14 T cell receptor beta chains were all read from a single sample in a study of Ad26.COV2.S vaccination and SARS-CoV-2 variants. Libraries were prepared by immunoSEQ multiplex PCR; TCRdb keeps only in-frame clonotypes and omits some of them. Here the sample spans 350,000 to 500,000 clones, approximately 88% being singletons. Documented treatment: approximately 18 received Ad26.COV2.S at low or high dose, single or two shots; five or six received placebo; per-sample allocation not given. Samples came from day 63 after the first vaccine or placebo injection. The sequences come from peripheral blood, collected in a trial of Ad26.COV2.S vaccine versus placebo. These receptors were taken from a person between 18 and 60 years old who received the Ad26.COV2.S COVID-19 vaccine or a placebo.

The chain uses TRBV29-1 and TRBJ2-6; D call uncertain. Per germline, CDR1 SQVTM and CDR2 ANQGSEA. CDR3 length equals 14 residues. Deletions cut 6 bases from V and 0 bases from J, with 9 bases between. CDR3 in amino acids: CSVLLSSGANVLTF. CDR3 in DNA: TGCAGCGTCCTCCTAAGCTCTGGGGCCAACGTCCTGACTTTC. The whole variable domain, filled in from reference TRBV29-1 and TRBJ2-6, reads SAVISQKPSRDICQRGTSLTIQCQVDSQVTMMFWYRQQPGQSLTLIATANQGSEATYESGFVIDKFPISRPNLTFSTLTVSNMSPEDSSIYLCSVLLSSGANVLTFGAGSRLTVL.

The CDR3 region is CSVLGLVGTDTQYF. The DNA of the CDR3 is TGCAGCGTACTGGGACTAGTTGGCACAGATACGCAGTATTTT. The chain is built from TRBV29-1 and TRBJ2-3; TRBD2 agrees at 8 bases. Germline loops: CDR1 SQVTM, CDR2 ANQGSEA. Losses at the gene ends were 6 bases for V and 1 base for J; bases not matched to a gene: 6. The CDR3 covers 14 residues.

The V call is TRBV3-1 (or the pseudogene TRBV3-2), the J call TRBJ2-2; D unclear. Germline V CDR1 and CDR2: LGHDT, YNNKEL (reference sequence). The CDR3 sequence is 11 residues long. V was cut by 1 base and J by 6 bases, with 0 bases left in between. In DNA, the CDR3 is TGTGCCAGCAGCCAAGCCGGGGAGCTGTTTTTT. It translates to CASSQAGELFF.

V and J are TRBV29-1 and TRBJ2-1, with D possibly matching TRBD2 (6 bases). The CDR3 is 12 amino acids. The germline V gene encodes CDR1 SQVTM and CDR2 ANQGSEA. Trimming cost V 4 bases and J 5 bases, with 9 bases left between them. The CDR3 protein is CSVGPSDNEQFF. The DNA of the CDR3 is TGCAGCGTTGGGCCTAGCGACAATGAGCAGTTCTTC.

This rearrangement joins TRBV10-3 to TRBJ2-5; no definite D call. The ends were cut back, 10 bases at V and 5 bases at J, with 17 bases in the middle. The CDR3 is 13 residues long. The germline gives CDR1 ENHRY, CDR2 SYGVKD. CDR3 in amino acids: CATRSGNLETQYF. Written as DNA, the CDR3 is TGTGCCACCCGGTCTGGTAACTTGGAGACCCAGTACTTC.

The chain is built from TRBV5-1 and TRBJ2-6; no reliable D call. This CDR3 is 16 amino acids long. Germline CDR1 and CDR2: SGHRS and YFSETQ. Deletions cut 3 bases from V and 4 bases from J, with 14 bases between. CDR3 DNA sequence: TGCGCCAGCAGCTGGAACATCGTAGCAGGGGCCAACGTCCTGACTTTC. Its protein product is CASSWNIVAGANVLTF.

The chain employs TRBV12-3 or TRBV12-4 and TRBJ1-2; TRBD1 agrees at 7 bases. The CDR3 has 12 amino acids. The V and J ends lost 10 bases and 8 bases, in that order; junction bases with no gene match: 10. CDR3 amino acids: CATREGAGGYTF. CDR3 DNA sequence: TGTGCCACCCGGGAGGGGGCGGGGGGCTACACCTTC.

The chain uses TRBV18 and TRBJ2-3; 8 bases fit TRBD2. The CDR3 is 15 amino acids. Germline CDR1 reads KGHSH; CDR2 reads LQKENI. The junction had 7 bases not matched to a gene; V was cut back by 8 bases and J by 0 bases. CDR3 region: CASDERGTSTDTQYF. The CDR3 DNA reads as TGTGCCAGCGATGAGCGGGGGACAAGCACAGATACGCAGTATTTT.

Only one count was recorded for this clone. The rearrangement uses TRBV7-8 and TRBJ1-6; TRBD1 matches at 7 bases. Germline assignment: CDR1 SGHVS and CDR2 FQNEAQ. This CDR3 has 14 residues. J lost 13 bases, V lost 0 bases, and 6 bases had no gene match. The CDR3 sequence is CASSLARAGGPLHF. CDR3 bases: TGTGCCAGCAGCTTAGCGAGGGCAGGGGGTCCCCTCCACTTT.

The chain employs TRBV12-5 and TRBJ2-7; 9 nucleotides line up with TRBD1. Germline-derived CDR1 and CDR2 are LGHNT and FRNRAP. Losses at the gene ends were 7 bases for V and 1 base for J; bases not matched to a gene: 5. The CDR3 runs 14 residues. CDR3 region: CASALGQGSYEQYF. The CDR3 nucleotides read TGTGCTAGTGCCCTCGGACAGGGGTCCTACGAGCAGTACTTC.

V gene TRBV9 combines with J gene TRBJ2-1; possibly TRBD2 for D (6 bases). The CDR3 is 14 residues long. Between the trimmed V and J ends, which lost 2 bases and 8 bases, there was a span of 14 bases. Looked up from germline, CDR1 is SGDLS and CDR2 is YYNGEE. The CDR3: CASSVGTPLYEQFF. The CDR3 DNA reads TGTGCCAGCAGCGTGGGGACTCCCTTGTATGAGCAGTTCTTC.

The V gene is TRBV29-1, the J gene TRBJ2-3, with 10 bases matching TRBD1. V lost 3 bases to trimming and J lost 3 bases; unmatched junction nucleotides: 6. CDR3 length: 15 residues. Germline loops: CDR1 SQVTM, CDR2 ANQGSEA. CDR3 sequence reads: CSVDVGGQGTDTQYF. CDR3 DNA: TGCAGCGTTGACGTTGGGGGACAGGGGACAGATACGCAGTATTTT.

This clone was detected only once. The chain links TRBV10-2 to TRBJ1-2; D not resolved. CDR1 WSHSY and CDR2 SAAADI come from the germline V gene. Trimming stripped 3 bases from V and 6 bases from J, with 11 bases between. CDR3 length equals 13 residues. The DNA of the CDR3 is TGCGCCAGCAGTGATTGGAGGACGGATGGCTACACCTTC. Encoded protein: CASSDWRTDGYTF.

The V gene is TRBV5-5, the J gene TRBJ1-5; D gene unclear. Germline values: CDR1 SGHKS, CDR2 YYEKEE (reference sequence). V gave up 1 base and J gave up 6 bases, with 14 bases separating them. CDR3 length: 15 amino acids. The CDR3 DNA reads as TGTGCCAGCAGCTTGTTTCCGGGATCCGGTCAGCCCCAGCATTTT. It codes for CASSLFPGSGQPQHF. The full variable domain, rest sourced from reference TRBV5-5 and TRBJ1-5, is DAGVTQSPTHLIKTRGQQVTLRCSPISGHKSVSWYQQVLGQGPQFIFQYYEKEERGRGNFPDRFSARQFPNYSSELNVNALLLGDSALYLCASSLFPGSGQPQHFGDGTRLSIL.